The rows below give T cell receptor beta chains drawn from one sample of a study of OX40 agonist ivuxolimab in advanced cancers. The table came from immunoSEQ multiplex PCR; TCRdb's copy has only in-frame clones and leaves some out. The sample has about 79,000 clones; 90% are singletons. The sample was CD4+ or CD8+ T cells sorted from blood, taken in a trial of the OX40 agonist ivuxolimab. Receptors were obtained from an adult with an advanced solid tumor such as melanoma, head and neck, liver or kidney cancer. The CDR3 runs from the conserved cysteine through the conserved F or W. Fields, in order: V gene, J gene, clone size, D gene, CDR3 protein. The D gene is left open where the match is weak. Expanded clones get a size class; other rows say once, few or many, or leave the size out.

>TRBV28|TRBJ1-1|-|TRBD1
CASSPPGRGRTEAFF
>TRBV7-9|TRBJ1-1|-|-
CASSPSGSTEAFF
>TRBV4-1|TRBJ2-5|-|-
CASSQGGLPQETQYF
>TRBV2|TRBJ1-3|few|-
CASSEVGSGNTIYF
>TRBV6-5|TRBJ1-1|-|TRBD1
CASSLGQENTEAFF
>TRBV7-9|TRBJ2-5|-|TRBD1
CASSQLPRGLLETQYF
>TRBV14|TRBJ1-2|-|TRBD1
CASSLGTVYGYTF
>TRBV6-5|TRBJ2-5|once|TRBD2
CASSWGLHKPETQYF
>TRBV25-1|TRBJ2-1|-|TRBD2
CASERTSGGNEQFF
>TRBV7-6|TRBJ2-1|few|-
CASSSRGYGGNEQFF
>TRBV2|TRBJ1-6|-|TRBD1
CATGQGDSYNSPLHF
>TRBV7-2|TRBJ2-1|-|TRBD1
CASSATGALYNEQFF
>TRBV21-1|TRBJ1-3|-|-
CASSKRAPSGNTIYF
>TRBV29-1|TRBJ2-5|-|-
CSATGAGGETQYF